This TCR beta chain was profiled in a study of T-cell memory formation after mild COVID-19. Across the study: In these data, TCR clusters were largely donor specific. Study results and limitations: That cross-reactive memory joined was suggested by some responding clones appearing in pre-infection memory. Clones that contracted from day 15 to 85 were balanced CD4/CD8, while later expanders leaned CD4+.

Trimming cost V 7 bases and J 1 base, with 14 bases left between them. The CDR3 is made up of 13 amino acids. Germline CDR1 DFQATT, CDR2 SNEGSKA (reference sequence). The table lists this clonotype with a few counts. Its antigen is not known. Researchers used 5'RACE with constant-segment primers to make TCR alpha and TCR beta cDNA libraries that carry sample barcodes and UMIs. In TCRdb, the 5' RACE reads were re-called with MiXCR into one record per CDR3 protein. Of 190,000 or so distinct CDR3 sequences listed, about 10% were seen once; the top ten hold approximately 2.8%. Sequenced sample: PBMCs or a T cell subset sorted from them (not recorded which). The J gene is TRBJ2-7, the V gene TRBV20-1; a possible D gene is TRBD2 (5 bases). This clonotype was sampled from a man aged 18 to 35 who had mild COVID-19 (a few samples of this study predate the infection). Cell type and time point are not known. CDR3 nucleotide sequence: TGCAGTGTTTGGTATAGCGAGTCCTACGAGCAGTACTTC. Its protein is CSVWYSESYEQYF.